Described below is a single T cell receptor beta chain sequence and its context. There is no known antigen for this receptor. No per-base quality is available; no much larger clone lies one base away. Sequences SNHLY (CDR1) and FYNNEI (CDR2) are obtained from the germline V gene. V sheds 2 bases and J sheds 4 bases, leaving 14 bases between their ends. The CDR3 spans 16 residues, from the cysteine through the phenylalanine. This entry keeps only the CDR3 DNA: 48 bases, framed from base 1. Libraries came from the immunoSEQ multiplex PCR assay. TCR beta CDR3 sequencing was performed on DNA from the cultured, isolated CD4+ T cells. The original methods were these. Non-productive TCR sequences were removed, reads were trimmed to the CDR3 region, and CDR3s of at least 7 amino acids were retained. The MANAFEST web app was used to identify antigen-specific clonotypes by comparing expansion in peptide wells with expansion in reference cultures. To count as positive, a clone had to show expansion at FDR<0.05 compared with the reference and with all other wells, an odds ratio above 5, and a frequency above 0.1% in two replicate wells. A clonotype was defined as cross-reactive if the clonotype was significantly expanded both in SARS-CoV-2 spike wells and in at least one common cold coronavirus spike condition. CDR3 similarity was assessed by Levenshtein distance with the stringdist R package, and unrooted trees were built with ape in R 3.6.1. TCRdb limited this immuneACCESS table to in-frame rearrangements with V and J called. A share of clones is missing; checked studies link under half to unresolved V genes, and the rest is unexplained. V and J calls and clone size follow that table, whereas D and trimming were derived from the DNA. This sample gives 20,000 to 25,000 clones in total; roughly 76% of them show up just once. About 9.7% of the sample is taken by the ten largest.

The source of the sample is a study of vaccination effects on CD4 cells after COVID-19 (dated by TCRdb to 2022 to 2024). As for the study more broadly: Across the study, the median time from the second dose to post-vaccine sampling was 72 days (range 14 to 241). SARS-CoV-2 spike-specific CD4+ TCR repertoires were compared before and after mRNA vaccination in COVID-19 convalescent patients and in infection-naive vaccine recipients. The full study included roughly 10 COVID-19 convalescent patients and a handful of SARS-CoV-2-naive healthy vaccine recipients. Cultures from other donors in the study were sequenced with the Oncomine TCR Beta short-read assay on an Illumina iSeq 100. What the authors observed across the whole study: At late post-vaccination timepoints, both infection-induced and vaccine-induced clones showed marked clonal contraction, consistent with waning T cell responses. Among healthy vaccine recipients, nearly all vaccine-induced clones were SARS-CoV-2 mono-reactive, and only 1 of 255 was cross-reactive with common cold coronaviruses. The study was limited by a small number of convalescent patients, and early post-infection timepoints were lacking.

The ViraFEST assay stimulated PBMC with viral peptide pools and then used TCR sequencing to identify antigen-specific CD4+ T cell clonotypes by expansion. After approximately eleven days of culture, CD4+ T cells were isolated with the EasySep CD4+ T cell isolation kit. Two doses of either the BNT162b2 or the mRNA-1273 mRNA SARS-CoV-2 vaccine were administered to participants. Negative nucleocapsid antibody results before and after vaccination confirmed that the healthy vaccine recipients had no prior SARS-CoV-2 infection. Each well held 1.5 million to 2.5 million PBMC cultured in IMDM containing approximately 5% human AB serum, 8.5 to 10 IU/ml IL-2 and gentamicin, along with approximately 10 ug/ml peptides. On days 3 and 7, half of the culture medium was replaced with fresh IL-2-containing medium. Each peptide stimulation condition was cultured in triplicate wells unless otherwise noted. Using Ficoll-Paque Plus gradient centrifugation, PBMC were separated from whole blood and then either used fresh or cryopreserved at -140C. Overlapping peptide pools spanned the spike proteins of SARS-CoV-2 and the common cold coronaviruses HCoV-NL63, HCoV-OC43 and HCoV-229E. The QIAamp micro DNA kit was used to extract genomic DNA from the cultured CD4+ T cells.

The source material was CD4+ T cells from PBMCs cultured with HCoV-229E spike peptides, sampled after COVID-19 vaccination. The cell subset or site label here, explained by the study, means: HCoV-229E spike overlapping peptide pool stimulation. Recombination connected TRBV2 to TRBJ2-2, and the D gene may be TRBD2, 5 bases matching. The source is a human donor who received a COVID-19 vaccine. The DNA is as follows: TGTGCCAGCAGTGAACAATCGGGATTCGGCACCGGGGAGCTGTTTTTT. Its translation is CASSEQSGFGTGELFF.